This TCR beta chain appears in the sequencing data of a study of blood T cell repertoires in COVID-19. About the study: COVID-19 samples, acute and convalescent, were from the United States, Italy and Spain. Sources were T cells, B-cell-depleted T cells, or PBMCs; the material itself was cDNA or gDNA.

Between the trimmed V and J ends, which lost 4 bases and 6 bases, there was a span of 7 bases. CDR3 length: 11 amino acids. Per germline, CDR1 LNHDA and CDR2 SQIVND (reference sequence). TCRdb keeps only in-frame clones here, not all; method: immunoSEQ multiplex PCR. Found here are some 50,000 clones, 80% to 90% of them singletons; the top ten hold around 2.5%. This clone was found once. Input material: peripheral blood. This chain connects TRBV19 to TRBJ2-7; D gene uncertain. The receptor's source is a man aged 50 to 59 with acute or convalescent COVID-19. The DNA of the CDR3 is TGTGCCAGTAGTAATAGTGGCGAGCAGTACTTC. It is translated as CASSNSGEQYF.